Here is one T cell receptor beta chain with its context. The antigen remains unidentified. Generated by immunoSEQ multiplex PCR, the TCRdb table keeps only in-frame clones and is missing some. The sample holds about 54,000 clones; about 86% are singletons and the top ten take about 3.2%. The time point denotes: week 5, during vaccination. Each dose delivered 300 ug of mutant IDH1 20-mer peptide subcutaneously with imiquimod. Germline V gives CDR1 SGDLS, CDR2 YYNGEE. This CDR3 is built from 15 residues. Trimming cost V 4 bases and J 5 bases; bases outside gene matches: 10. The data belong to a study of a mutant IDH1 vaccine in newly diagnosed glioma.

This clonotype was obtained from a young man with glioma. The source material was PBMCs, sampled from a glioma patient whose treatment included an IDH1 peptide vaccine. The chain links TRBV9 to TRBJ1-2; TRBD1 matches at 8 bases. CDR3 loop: CASSTRTGGNYGYTF. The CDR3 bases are TGTGCCAGCAGCACCCGAACAGGGGGTAATTATGGCTACACCTTC.